The rows below give T cell receptor beta chains drawn from one sample of a study of T cells after yellow fever vaccination. TCRdb redid the calling of the 5' RACE reads with MiXCR, one entry per CDR3 protein. The sample includes 450,000 to 600,000 distinct CDR3 sequences, approximately 15% seen only once; the top ten take about 14%. This specimen consisted of PBMCs, obtained on the day of the yellow fever booster vaccination. These receptor sequences come from a man aged 25 to 40 who received the YFV17D yellow fever vaccine. The CDR3 runs from the conserved cysteine through the conserved F or W. A D gene is named only where the DNA matches it firmly. Not all rows give a size; the values are once, few, many and, for expanded clones, a class.

d_call,j_call,clone_size,v_call,cdr3_aa,cdr3_nt
.,TRBJ1-1,.,TRBV6-5,CASSYYGSLGQNTEAFF,TGTGCCAGCAGTTATTACGGCTCTCTCGGGCAAAACACTGAAGCTTTCTTT
TRBD2,TRBJ2-1,few,TRBV7-3,CASSLGTSKGNEQFF,TGTGCCAGCAGCTTAGGGACTAGCAAAGGCAATGAGCAGTTCTTC
.,TRBJ2-3,.,TRBV27,CASSRKRPDTQYF,TGTGCCAGCAGCCGGAAGAGGCCAGATACGCAGTATTTT
.,TRBJ2-2,.,TRBV27,CASSLRGPTGELFF,TGTGCCAGCAGTTTACGAGGGCCCACCGGGGAGCTGTTTTTT
.,TRBJ1-5,few,TRBV6-4,CASSEGGGQPQHF,TGTGCCAGCAGTGAGGGGGGAGGTCAGCCCCAGCATTTT
TRBD2,TRBJ2-1,.,TRBV5-1,CASSTGLAGGLSSYNEQFF,TGCGCCAGCAGCACGGGACTAGCGGGAGGTTTAAGCTCCTACAATGAGCAGTTCTTC
TRBD1,TRBJ2-2,.,TRBV29-1,CSAGQGAPGELFF,TGCAGCGCAGGACAGGGGGCGCCCGGGGAGCTGTTTTTT
TRBD1,TRBJ1-1,.,TRBV6-1,CASSDRDRGAFF,TGTGCCAGCAGCGACCGGGACAGGGGAGCTTTCTTT
TRBD2,TRBJ2-1,.,TRBV5-4,CASSLGEGTFDEQFF,TGTGCCAGCAGCTTGGGGGAGGGAACCTTCGATGAGCAGTTCTTC
.,TRBJ1-1,many,TRBV12-3/TRBV12-4,CASSLASSNTEAFF,TGTGCCAGCAGTTTAGCTTCATCGAACACTGAAGCTTTCTTT
TRBD2,TRBJ2-7,.,TRBV6-1,CASSQSQPSGRTYEQYF,TGTGCCAGCAGTCAATCCCAACCTAGCGGGAGGACCTACGAGCAGTACTTC
.,TRBJ1-6,.,TRBV6-5,CASSYSRQNSPLHF,TGTGCCAGCAGTTACTCCAGGCAAAATTCACCCCTCCACTTT
.,TRBJ2-3,.,TRBV2,CASSEMQSTDTQYF,TGTGCCAGCAGTGAGATGCAGAGCACAGATACGCAGTATTTT
TRBD2,TRBJ2-3,few,TRBV2,CASKITGGTRDTQYF,TGTGCCAGCAAAATCACGGGGGGTACTAGAGATACGCAGTATTTT
TRBD2,TRBJ2-3,few,TRBV7-9,CASSLGLAGGSTDTQYF,TGTGCCAGCAGCTTAGGACTAGCGGGAGGTAGCACAGATACGCAGTATTTT
.,TRBJ2-3,.,TRBV20-1,CSARDRRLTTDTQYF,TGCAGTGCTAGAGATCGGAGACTCACCACAGATACGCAGTATTTT
TRBD1,TRBJ2-7,.,TRBV7-3,CASSSGQGRTEQYF,TGTGCCAGCAGCTCCGGACAGGGTCGGACCGAGCAGTACTTC
.,TRBJ2-5,.,TRBV2,CASSERTGGSRAQYF,TGTGCCAGCAGTGAACGTACGGGGGGCTCTAGGGCCCAGTACTTC
TRBD2,TRBJ2-7,.,TRBV10-3,CAMSPGLVYEQYF,TGTGCCATGAGCCCCGGACTAGTCTACGAGCAGTACTTC
.,TRBJ1-1,few,TRBV20-1,CSARVSGRGTEAFF,TGCAGTGCTAGAGTATCGGGGCGAGGCACTGAAGCTTTCTTT
.,TRBJ1-5,.,TRBV6-2/TRBV6-3,CASSYTQDQPQHF,TGTGCCAGCAGTTACACACAGGATCAGCCCCAGCATTTT
.,TRBJ2-3,.,TRBV19,CASTGGSGWAGNTQYF,TGTGCCAGTACCGGCGGCAGCGGGTGGGCGGGAAATACGCAGTATTTT